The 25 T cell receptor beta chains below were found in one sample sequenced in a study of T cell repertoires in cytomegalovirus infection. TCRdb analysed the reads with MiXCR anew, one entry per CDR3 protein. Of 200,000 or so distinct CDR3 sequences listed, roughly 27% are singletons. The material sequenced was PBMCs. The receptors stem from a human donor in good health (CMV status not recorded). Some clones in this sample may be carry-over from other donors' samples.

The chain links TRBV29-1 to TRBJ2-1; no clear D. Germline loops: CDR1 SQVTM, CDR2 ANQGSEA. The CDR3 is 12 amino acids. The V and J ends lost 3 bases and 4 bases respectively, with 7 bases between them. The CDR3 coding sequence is TGCAGCGTTGAGACGATATACAATGAGCAGTTCTTC. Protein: CSVETIYNEQFF.

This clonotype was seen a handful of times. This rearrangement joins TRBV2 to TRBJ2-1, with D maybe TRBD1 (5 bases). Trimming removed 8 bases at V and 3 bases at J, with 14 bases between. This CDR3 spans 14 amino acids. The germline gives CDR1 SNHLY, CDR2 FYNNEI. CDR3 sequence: CASFEGAYYNEQFF. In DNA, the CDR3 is TGTGCCAGCTTCGAAGGGGCTTACTACAATGAGCAGTTCTTC. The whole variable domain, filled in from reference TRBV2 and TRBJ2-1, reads EPEVTQTPSHQVTQMGQEVILRCVPISNHLYFYWYRQILGQKVEFLVSFYNNEISEKSEIFDDQFSVERPDGSNFTLKIRSTKLEDSAMYFCASFEGAYYNEQFFGPGTRLTVL.

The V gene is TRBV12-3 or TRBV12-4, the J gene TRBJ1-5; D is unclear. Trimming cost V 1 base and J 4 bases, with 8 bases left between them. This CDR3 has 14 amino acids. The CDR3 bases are TGTGCCAGCAGTTTAGTCGACGGGAATCAGCCCCAGCATTTT. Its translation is CASSLVDGNQPQHF.

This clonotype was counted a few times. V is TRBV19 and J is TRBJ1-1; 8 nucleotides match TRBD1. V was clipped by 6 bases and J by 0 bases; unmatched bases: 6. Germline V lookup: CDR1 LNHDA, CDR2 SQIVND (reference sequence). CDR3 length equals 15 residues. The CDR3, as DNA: TGTGCCAGTAGACGACAGGGGAACATGAACACTGAAGCTTTCTTT. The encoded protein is CASRRQGNMNTEAFF.

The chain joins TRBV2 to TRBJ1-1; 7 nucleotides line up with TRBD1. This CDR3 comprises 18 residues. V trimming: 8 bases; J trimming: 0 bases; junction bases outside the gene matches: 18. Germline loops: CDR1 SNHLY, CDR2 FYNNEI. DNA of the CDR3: TGTGCCAGCGAAGGAACCCCAGGGACAGACCGCATGAACACTGAAGCTTTCTTT. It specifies CASEGTPGTDRMNTEAFF.

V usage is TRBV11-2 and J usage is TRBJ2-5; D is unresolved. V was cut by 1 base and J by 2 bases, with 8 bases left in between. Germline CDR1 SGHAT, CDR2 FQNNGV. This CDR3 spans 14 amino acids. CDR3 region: CASSLGSDQETQYF. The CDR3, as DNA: TGTGCCAGCAGCTTAGGGAGCGATCAAGAGACCCAGTACTTC. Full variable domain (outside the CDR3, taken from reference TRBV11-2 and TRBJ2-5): EAGVAQSPRYKIIEKRQSVAFWCNPISGHATLYWYQQILGQGPKLLIQFQNNGVVDDSQLPKDRFSAERLKGVDSTLKIQPAKLEDSAVYLCASSLGSDQETQYFGPGTRLLVL.

CDR3 in DNA: TGTGCCACTGGCAAGGGTTCAGATACGCAGTATTTT. This encodes CATGKGSDTQYF. The chain couples TRBV2 to TRBJ2-3; D is uncertain. The CDR3 contains 12 residues. Germline CDR1 SNHLY, CDR2 FYNNEI. V lost 10 bases to trimming and J lost 4 bases, with 12 bases between them.

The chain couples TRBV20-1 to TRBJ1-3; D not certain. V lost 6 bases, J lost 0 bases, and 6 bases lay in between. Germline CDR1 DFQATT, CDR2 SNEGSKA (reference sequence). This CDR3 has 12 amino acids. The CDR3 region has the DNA TGCAGTGCGGTGTTCTCTGGAAACACCATATATTTT. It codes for CSAVFSGNTIYF.

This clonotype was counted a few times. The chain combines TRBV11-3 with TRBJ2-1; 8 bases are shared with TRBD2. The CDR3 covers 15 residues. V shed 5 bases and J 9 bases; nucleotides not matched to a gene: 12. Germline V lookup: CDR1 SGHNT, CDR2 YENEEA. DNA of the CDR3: TGTGCCAGCAGCACCTCGACTAGCGTACGGGGTGAGCAGTTCTTC. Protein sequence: CASSTSTSVRGEQFF.

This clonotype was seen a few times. The CDR3 region is CSALGLAPDNEQFF. The CDR3 coding sequence is TGCAGTGCTTTAGGACTAGCGCCTGACAATGAGCAGTTCTTC. V gene TRBV20-1 combines with J gene TRBJ2-1; 9 nucleotides agree with TRBD2. The length of the CDR3 is 14 residues. The V segment lost 5 bases and the J segment 5 bases; nucleotides outside the gene matches: 7. Germline V lookup: CDR1 DFQATT, CDR2 SNEGSKA (reference sequence).

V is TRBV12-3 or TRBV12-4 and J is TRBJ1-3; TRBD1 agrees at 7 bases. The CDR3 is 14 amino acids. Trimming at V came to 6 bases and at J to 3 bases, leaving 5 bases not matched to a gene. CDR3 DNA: TGTGCCAGCAGGGGGACAGCGGATGGAAACACCATATATTTT. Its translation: CASRGTADGNTIYF.

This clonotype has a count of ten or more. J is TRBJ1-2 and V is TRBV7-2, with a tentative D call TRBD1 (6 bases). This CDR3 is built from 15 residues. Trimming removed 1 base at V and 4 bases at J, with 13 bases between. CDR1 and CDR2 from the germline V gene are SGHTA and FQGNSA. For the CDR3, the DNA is TGTGCCAGCAGCTTAGAACAGGGCGTACGCTATGGCTACACCTTC. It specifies CASSLEQGVRYGYTF.

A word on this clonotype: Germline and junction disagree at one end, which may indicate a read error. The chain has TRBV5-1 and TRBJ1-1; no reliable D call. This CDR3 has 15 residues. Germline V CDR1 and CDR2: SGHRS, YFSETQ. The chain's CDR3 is CASSLEYRANTEAFF. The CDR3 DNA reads TGCGCTAGCAGCTTGGAATATAGGGCGAACACTGAAGCTTTCTTT.

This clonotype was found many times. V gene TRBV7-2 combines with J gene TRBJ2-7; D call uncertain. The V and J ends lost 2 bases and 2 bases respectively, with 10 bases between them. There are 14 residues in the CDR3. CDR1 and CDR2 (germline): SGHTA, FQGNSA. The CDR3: CASSLHHSTYEQYF. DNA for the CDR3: TGTGCCAGCAGCTTACACCACTCTACCTACGAGCAGTACTTC.

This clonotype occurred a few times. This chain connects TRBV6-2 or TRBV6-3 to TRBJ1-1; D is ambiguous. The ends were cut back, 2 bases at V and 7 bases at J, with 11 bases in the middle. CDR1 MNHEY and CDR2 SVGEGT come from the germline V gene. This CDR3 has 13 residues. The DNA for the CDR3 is TGTGCCAGCAGTTACGATTCCTCCGGTGAAGCTTTCTTT. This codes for CASSYDSSGEAFF.

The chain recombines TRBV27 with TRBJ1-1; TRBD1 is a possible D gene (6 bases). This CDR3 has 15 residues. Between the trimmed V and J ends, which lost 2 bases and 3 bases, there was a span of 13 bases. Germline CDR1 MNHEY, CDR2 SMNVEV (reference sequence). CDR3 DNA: TGTGCCAGCAGTTTAGGGGCAGGGGAAGACACTGAAGCTTTCTTT. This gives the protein CASSLGAGEDTEAFF.

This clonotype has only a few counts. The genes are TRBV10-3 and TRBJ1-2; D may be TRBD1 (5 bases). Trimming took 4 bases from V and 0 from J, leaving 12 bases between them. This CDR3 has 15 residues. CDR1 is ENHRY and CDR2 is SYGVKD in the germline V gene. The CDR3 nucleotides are TGTGCCATCAGTGGGAGACAGAGACCTAACTATGGCTACACCTTC. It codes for CAISGRQRPNYGYTF.

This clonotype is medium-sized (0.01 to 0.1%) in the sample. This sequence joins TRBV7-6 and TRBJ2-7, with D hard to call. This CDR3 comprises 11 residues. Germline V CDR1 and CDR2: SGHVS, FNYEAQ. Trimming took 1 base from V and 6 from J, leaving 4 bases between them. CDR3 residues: CASSLDAEQYF. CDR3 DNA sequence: TGTGCCAGCAGCTTAGACGCCGAGCAGTACTTC.

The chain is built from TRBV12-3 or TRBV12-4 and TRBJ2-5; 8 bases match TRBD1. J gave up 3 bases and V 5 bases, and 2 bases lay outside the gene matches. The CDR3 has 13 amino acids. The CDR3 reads CASSPDREETQYF. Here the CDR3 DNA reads TGTGCCAGCAGTCCGGACAGGGAAGAGACCCAGTACTTC.

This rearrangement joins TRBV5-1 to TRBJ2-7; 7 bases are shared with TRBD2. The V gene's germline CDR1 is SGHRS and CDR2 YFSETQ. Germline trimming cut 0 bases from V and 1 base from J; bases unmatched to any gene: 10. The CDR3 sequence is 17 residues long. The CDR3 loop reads CASSLGPPGGLSYEQYF. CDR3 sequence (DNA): TGCGCCAGCAGCTTGGGCCCTCCGGGGGGACTATCCTACGAGCAGTACTTC. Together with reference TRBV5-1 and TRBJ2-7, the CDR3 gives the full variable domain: KAGVTQTPRYLIKTRGQQVTLSCSPISGHRSVSWYQQTPGQGLQFLFEYFSETQRNKGNFPGRFSGRQFSNSRSEMNVSTLELGDSALYLCASSLGPPGGLSYEQYFGPGTRLTVT.

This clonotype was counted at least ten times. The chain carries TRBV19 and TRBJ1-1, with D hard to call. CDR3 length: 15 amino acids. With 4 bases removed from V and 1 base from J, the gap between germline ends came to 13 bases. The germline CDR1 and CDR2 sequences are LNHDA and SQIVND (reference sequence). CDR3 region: CASSNYRTGNTEAFF. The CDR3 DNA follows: TGTGCCAGTAGTAACTATCGGACTGGGAACACTGAAGCTTTCTTT.

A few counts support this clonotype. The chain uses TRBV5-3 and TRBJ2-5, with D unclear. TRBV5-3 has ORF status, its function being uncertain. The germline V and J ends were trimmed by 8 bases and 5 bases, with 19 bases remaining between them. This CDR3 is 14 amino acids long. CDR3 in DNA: TGTGCCAGCAGCCCGTCACTACCGACGGAGACCCAGTACTTC. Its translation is CASSPSLPTETQYF.

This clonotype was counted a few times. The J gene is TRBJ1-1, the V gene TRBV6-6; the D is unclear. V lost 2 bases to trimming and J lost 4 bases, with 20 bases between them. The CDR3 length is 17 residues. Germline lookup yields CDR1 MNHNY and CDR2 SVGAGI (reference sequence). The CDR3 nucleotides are TGTGCCAGCAGTTACGATATGCCTGGGATGATCGGCACTGAAGCTTTCTTT. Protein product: CASSYDMPGMIGTEAFF.

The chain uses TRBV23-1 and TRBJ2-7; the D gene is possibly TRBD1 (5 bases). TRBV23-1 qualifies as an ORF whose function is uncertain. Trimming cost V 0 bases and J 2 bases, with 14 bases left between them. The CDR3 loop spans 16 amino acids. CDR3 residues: CASSQSRTGPAYEQYF. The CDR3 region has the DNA TGCGCCAGCAGTCAATCCCGAACAGGCCCAGCCTACGAGCAGTACTTC.

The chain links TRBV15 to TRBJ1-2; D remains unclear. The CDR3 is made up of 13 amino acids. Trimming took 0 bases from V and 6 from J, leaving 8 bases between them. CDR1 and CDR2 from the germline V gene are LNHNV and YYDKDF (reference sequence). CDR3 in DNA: TGTGCCACCAGCAGAGATCTGACGGATGGCTACACCTTC. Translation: CATSRDLTDGYTF. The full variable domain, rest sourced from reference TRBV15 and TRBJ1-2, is DAMVIQNPRYQVTQFGKPVTLSCSQTLNHNVMYWYQQKSSQAPKLLFHYYDKDFNNEADTPDNFQSRRPNTSFCFLDIRSPGLGDTAMYLCATSRDLTDGYTFGSGTRLTVV.